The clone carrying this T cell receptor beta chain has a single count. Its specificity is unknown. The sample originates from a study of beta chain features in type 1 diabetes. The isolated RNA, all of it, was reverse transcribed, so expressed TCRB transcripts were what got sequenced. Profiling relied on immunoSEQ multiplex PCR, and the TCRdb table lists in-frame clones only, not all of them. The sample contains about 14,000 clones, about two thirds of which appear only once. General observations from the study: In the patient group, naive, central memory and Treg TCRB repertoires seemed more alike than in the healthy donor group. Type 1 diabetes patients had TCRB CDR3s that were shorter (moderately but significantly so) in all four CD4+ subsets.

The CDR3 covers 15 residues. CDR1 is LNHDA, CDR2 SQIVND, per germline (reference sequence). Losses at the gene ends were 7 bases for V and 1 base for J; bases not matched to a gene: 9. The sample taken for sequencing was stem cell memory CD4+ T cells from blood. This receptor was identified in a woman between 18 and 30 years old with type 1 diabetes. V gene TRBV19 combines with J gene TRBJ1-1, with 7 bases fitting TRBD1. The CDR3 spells CASKQDRTWNTEAFF. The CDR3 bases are TGTGCCAGTAAACAGGACAGGACATGGAACACTGAAGCTTTCTTT.